The sequence of this TCR beta chain was determined in a study of T cell repertoires in cytomegalovirus infection. Study-wide results and caveats: CMV carriers with the relevant HLA were identified by cumulative public TCR beta family frequency.

This clonotype was found a few times. Antigen: not known. Germline V gene data show CDR1 as LNHDA and CDR2 as SQIVND (reference sequence). The CDR3 is 15 residues long. Trimming removed 3 bases at V and 0 bases at J, with 11 bases between. MiXCR, applied by TCRdb to the reads, yields one record per CDR3 protein. The table lists 350,000 to 500,000 distinct CDR3 sequences, approximately 31% of them singletons. The TCR sequence derives from a human donor in good health (CMV status not recorded). Some clones in this sample may be carry-over from other donors' samples. The rearrangement links TRBV19 to TRBJ1-1, with D maybe TRBD1 (6 bases). Input material: PBMCs. Here the CDR3 reads CASSMGGAMNTEAFF. CDR3 coding DNA: TGTGCCAGTAGTATGGGGGGGGCGATGAACACTGAAGCTTTCTTT.